The 17 T cell receptor beta chains given below trace back to one sample, sequenced in a study of T-cell memory formation after mild COVID-19. A single record per CDR3 protein comes from TCRdb applying MiXCR to the 5' RACE reads. The sample lists some 130,000 distinct CDR3 sequences, approximately 17% occurring once. The sample taken for sequencing was PBMCs or a T cell subset sorted from them (not recorded which). All receptors come from a man aged 18 to 29 who had mild COVID-19 (a few samples of this study predate the infection). Cell type and time point are not known.

The J gene is TRBJ2-1, the V gene TRBV15; D is uncertain. Germline V lookup: CDR1 LNHNV, CDR2 YYDKDF (reference sequence). V was pared by 2 bases and J by 5 bases, with 4 bases between. CDR3 length: 12 residues. Here the CDR3 reads CATSRPNNEQFF. The CDR3 DNA sequence: TGTGCCACCAGCAGACCTAACAATGAGCAGTTCTTC.

This rearrangement joins TRBV6-4 to TRBJ2-1, with D possibly TRBD2 on 5 matching bases. V lost 0 bases to trimming and J lost 14 bases, with 17 bases between them. Germline-derived CDR1 and CDR2 are MRHNA and SNTAGT. This CDR3 has 14 residues. CDR3 in DNA: TGTGCCAGCAGTGACTCTAGAGAGGGCCAAGAGGAGTTCTTC. It codes for CASSDSREGQEEFF.

The sample holds a few counts of this clonotype. The genes are TRBV4-3 and TRBJ1-2; 7 positions match TRBD1. The V gene's germline CDR1 is LGHNA and CDR2 YSLEER. Trimming at V came to 4 bases and at J to 3 bases, leaving 11 bases not matched to a gene. CDR3 length: 16 residues. CDR3 sequence: CASSPRPDRVDYGYTF. Written as DNA, the CDR3 is TGCGCCAGCAGCCCCCGACCCGACAGGGTTGACTATGGCTACACCTTC.

The chain is built from TRBV25-1 and TRBJ2-5, with 8 bases that match TRBD2. V was clipped by 0 bases and J by 2 bases; unmatched bases: 14. The CDR3 totals 19 residues. Germline V gives CDR1 MGHDK, CDR2 SYGVNS. DNA of the CDR3: TGTGCCAGCAGTGAATATGACCAGGCAGTAGCGGGAATACAAGAGACCCAGTACTTC. Encoded protein: CASSEYDQAVAGIQETQYF.

The rearrangement uses TRBV7-2 and TRBJ1-5; D is possibly TRBD1 (5 bases). The CDR3 length is 13 residues. Germline assignment: CDR1 SGHTA and CDR2 FQGNSA. Trimming left V 0 bases short and J 9 bases short, with 9 bases between. The CDR3 nucleotides are TGTGCCAGCAGCTTAGCCTGGGACGGGCCCCAGCATTTT. It yields the protein CASSLAWDGPQHF.

The V gene is TRBV7-9, the J gene TRBJ2-7, with D maybe TRBD1 (6 bases). CDR3 length equals 13 residues. CDR1 and CDR2 (germline): SEHNR, FQNEAQ (reference sequence). Trimming left V 5 bases short and J 3 bases short, with 11 bases between. The CDR3 nucleotides read TGTGCCAGCAGCCCTACAGGGATCTACGAGCAGTACGTC. It translates to CASSPTGIYEQYV.

The V call is TRBV2, the J call TRBJ1-1; possibly TRBD1 for D (6 bases). V lost 7 bases and J lost 10, with 16 bases in between. The CDR3 runs 12 residues. Looked up from germline, CDR1 is SNHLY and CDR2 is FYNNEI. CDR3 in DNA: TGTGCCAGCAATACGGACAGCTATCGAGCTTTCTTT. It encodes CASNTDSYRAFF.

This clonotype was seen a few times. The chain recombines TRBV4-3 with TRBJ2-3; a weak D match, TRBD1 (5 bases). This CDR3 region has 14 residues. Trimming cost V 4 bases and J 1 base, with 9 bases left between them. CDR1 is LGHNA and CDR2 is YSLEER in the germline V gene. The CDR3 DNA reads as TGCGCCAGCAGCCCCGTACAGGGCACAGATACGCAGTATTTT. Translating gives CASSPVQGTDTQYF.

This clonotype was detected a few times. The V and J genes are TRBV4-1 and TRBJ2-3; D is unclear. V lost 1 base to trimming and J lost 6 bases, with 11 bases between them. This CDR3 spans 14 amino acids. Germline CDR1 MGHRA, CDR2 YSYEKL. CDR3 bases: TGCGCCAGCAGCCAAGCGACCCCTTTGGATACGCAGTATTTT. Residues: CASSQATPLDTQYF.

The chain combines TRBV5-1 with TRBJ2-5, with TRBD1 matching over 7 bases. Germline V gene sequence: CDR1 SGHRS, CDR2 YFSETQ. Trimming at V came to 3 bases and at J to 5 bases, leaving 1 base not matched to a gene. The CDR3 spans 12 residues. This chain's CDR3 is CASSSQGETQYF. The DNA of the CDR3 is TGCGCCAGCAGCTCACAGGGGGAGACCCAGTACTTC.

This clonotype showed up just a few times. The gene calls are TRBV7-2 and TRBJ1-5; D unclear. Germline assignment: CDR1 SGHTA and CDR2 FQGNSA. This CDR3 has 15 amino acids. Trimming pared 1 base from V and 4 bases from J, leaving 11 bases between. As DNA, the CDR3 is TGTGCCAGCAGCTTAGGGGCACGGGAAAATCAGCCCCAGCATTTT. Its protein is CASSLGARENQPQHF.

CDR3 in amino acids: CASSQDQSNNQPQHF. CDR3 in DNA: TGCGCCAGCAGCCAAGATCAGTCTAATAATCAGCCCCAGCATTTT. The rearrangement joins TRBV4-3 to TRBJ1-5; D is undetermined. The V gene lost 0 bases and the J gene lost 4 bases, with 10 bases spanning the gap. From germline, CDR1 is LGHNA and CDR2 YSLEER. The CDR3 has 15 amino acids.

V is TRBV12-3 or TRBV12-4 and J is TRBJ2-5; D might be TRBD1 (5 bases). Trimming removed 3 bases from V and 1 base from J, with 9 bases in between. CDR3 size: 14 residues. Here the CDR3 reads CASSLWQGQETQYF. The CDR3 region has the DNA TGTGCCAGCAGTTTGTGGCAGGGCCAAGAGACCCAGTACTTC.

The chain carries TRBV6-2 or TRBV6-3 and TRBJ1-1, with 7 bases matching TRBD1. With V trimmed by 2 bases and J by 10 bases, 13 bases remained unmatched. The CDR3 covers 15 residues. Germline CDR1 and CDR2: MNHEY and SVGEGT. The CDR3 region is CASSYPWYRGKGAFF. In DNA, the CDR3 is TGTGCCAGCAGTTACCCTTGGTACAGGGGCAAGGGAGCTTTCTTT.

This clonotype came up a few times. The chain recombines TRBV4-2 with TRBJ2-4; 11 bases fit TRBD2. With V trimmed by 1 base and J by 1 base, 0 bases remained unmatched. Germline values: CDR1 LGHNA, CDR2 YNFKEQ. The CDR3 is made up of 16 amino acids. The CDR3 loop reads CASSQASGGAKNIQYF. As DNA, the CDR3 is TGTGCCAGCAGCCAAGCTAGCGGGGGGGCCAAAAACATTCAGTACTTC.

V gene TRBV9 combines with J gene TRBJ1-6; weak D call: TRBD1 (5 bases). The CDR3 spans 13 residues. CDR1 is SGDLS, CDR2 YYNGEE, per germline. Trimming pared 2 bases from V and 5 bases from J, leaving 5 bases between. In nucleotides, the CDR3 is TGTGCCAGCAGCGTGGGGGATAATTCACCCCTCCACTTT. It is translated as CASSVGDNSPLHF.

Only a few counts were recorded for this clonotype. The rearrangement links TRBV10-1 to TRBJ2-7; D tentatively reads TRBD1 or TRBD2 (5 bases each). This CDR3 is 13 amino acids long. V dropped 3 bases and J dropped 6 bases, with 12 bases sitting between them. The V gene's germline CDR1 is WNHNN and CDR2 SYGVQD (reference sequence). This CDR3 is CASSDGPGGEQYF. CDR3 DNA: TGCGCCAGCAGTGATGGCCCTGGGGGCGAGCAGTACTTC.